These 21 T cell receptor beta chains were sequenced from one sample in a study of T cell repertoires in cytomegalovirus infection. Their antigens remain unidentified. Via MiXCR, TCRdb re-called the reads, giving one row per CDR3 protein. The sample shows about a million distinct CDR3 sequences, around 32% of them seen only once. The material sequenced was cultured CD8+ T cells from PBMCs, taken from culture after CMV antigen stimulation. Receptor source: a human donor in good health (CMV status not recorded). Some clones in this sample may be carry-over from other donors' samples.

This chain joins TRBV28 and TRBJ2-1, with 12 bases that match TRBD2. In germline, CDR1 is MDHEN, CDR2 SYDVKM. The CDR3 covers 15 residues. V trimming: 6 bases; J trimming: 8 bases; junction bases outside the gene matches: 8. CDR3 residues: CASRHTSGGWDEQFF. In DNA form, the CDR3 reads TGTGCCAGCAGACACACTAGCGGGGGGTGGGATGAGCAGTTCTTC.

Only a few counts were recorded for this clonotype. This chain links TRBV7-9 with TRBJ2-5, with D possibly called TRBD1 or TRBD2 (5 bases each). The V gene lost 3 bases and the J gene lost 7 bases, with 27 bases spanning the gap. This CDR3 spans 18 amino acids. Germline lookup yields CDR1 SEHNR and CDR2 FQNEAQ (reference sequence). CDR3: CASSFLEEELVQRGTQYF. In DNA, the CDR3 is TGTGCCAGCAGCTTTTTAGAGGAGGAACTAGTACAGAGGGGGACCCAGTACTTC.

This clonotype was seen more than once but under ten times. The chain joins TRBV27 to TRBJ2-5; 7 bases align to TRBD2. The germline CDR1 and CDR2 sequences are MNHEY and SMNVEV (reference sequence). The V and J ends lost 3 bases and 5 bases, in that order; junction bases with no gene match: 6. This CDR3 comprises 14 residues. The CDR3 protein is CASSFAGLGETQYF. CDR3 DNA sequence: TGTGCCAGCAGTTTTGCAGGACTAGGCGAGACCCAGTACTTC.

CDR3 region: CASNQGAGELFF. In nucleotides, the CDR3 is TGTGCCAGCAATCAGGGGGCCGGGGAGCTGTTTTTT. The chain joins TRBV12-3 or TRBV12-4 to TRBJ2-2; 7 nucleotides agree with TRBD1. There are 12 residues in the CDR3. V was clipped by 7 bases and J by 6 bases; unmatched bases: 2.

The CDR3 here is CSATPRTHYNEQFF. Here the CDR3 DNA reads TGCAGTGCTACTCCTAGAACCCACTACAATGAGCAGTTCTTC. The rearrangement links TRBV20-1 to TRBJ2-1; no clear D gene. The CDR3 is made up of 14 amino acids. V lost 4 bases, J lost 3 bases, and 13 bases lay in between. Looked up from germline, CDR1 is DFQATT and CDR2 is SNEGSKA (reference sequence).

The sample holds a few counts of this clonotype. V usage is TRBV7-4 and J usage is TRBJ1-2, with 8 positions matching TRBD1. CDR3 length equals 14 residues. The J segment lost 3 bases and the V segment lost 8 bases, leaving 8 bases of the junction unmatched. Germline CDR1 SGHVT, CDR2 SQSDAQ. The DNA for the CDR3 is TGTGCCAGCCTCTACCAGACAGGGGACTATGGCTACACCTTC. Translated, it gives CASLYQTGDYGYTF.

The chain employs TRBV6-1 and TRBJ2-3, with 7 bases identical to TRBD1. CDR3 length: 15 residues. Germline V CDR1 and CDR2: MNHNS, SASEGT. J lost 0 bases, V lost 7 bases, and 7 bases had no gene match. The CDR3 sequence is CASNVQGLSTDTQYF. Here the CDR3 DNA reads TGTGCCAGCAACGTACAGGGGTTGAGCACAGATACGCAGTATTTT.

The chain has TRBV9 and TRBJ2-1; TRBD2 matches at 10 bases. The V and J ends lost 0 bases and 15 bases, in that order; junction bases with no gene match: 12. From germline, CDR1 is SGDLS and CDR2 YYNGEE. The CDR3 runs to 15 residues. CDR3: CASSVVSSGGQAGFF. In DNA form, the CDR3 reads TGTGCCAGCAGCGTAGTGTCTAGCGGGGGACAAGCAGGGTTCTTC.

This clonotype was counted a few times. The chain carries TRBV12-5 and TRBJ2-2; D could derive from TRBD1 or TRBD2 (5 bases each). CDR3 length: 13 residues. From germline, CDR1 is LGHNT and CDR2 FRNRAP. V dropped 4 bases and J dropped 7 bases, with 10 bases sitting between them. CDR3 in amino acids: CASGWGPSGELFF. The DNA for the CDR3 is TGTGCTAGTGGTTGGGGACCGAGCGGGGAGCTGTTTTTT.

This clonotype was seen a handful of times. The J gene is TRBJ2-2, the V gene TRBV7-9; 7 bases are shared with TRBD1. V dropped 9 bases and J dropped 0; count of bases not matched to a gene: 4. CDR3 length: 14 amino acids. CDR1 is SEHNR, CDR2 FQNEAQ, per germline (reference sequence). CDR3 DNA: TGTGCCAGTGGGGACAGCGCGAACACCGGGGAGCTGTTTTTT. Its translation: CASGDSANTGELFF. The entire variable domain, with the rest obtained from reference TRBV7-9 and TRBJ2-2, is as follows: DTGVSQNPRHKITKRGQNVTFRCDPISEHNRLYWYRQTLGQGPEFLTYFQNEAQLEKSRLLSDRFSAERPKGSFSTLEIQRTEQGDSAMYLCASGDSANTGELFFGEGSRLTVL.

The chain links TRBV4-3 to TRBJ2-7; TRBD1 might be the D (6 bases). CDR3 size: 15 residues. Trimming took 4 bases from V and 0 from J, leaving 13 bases between them. From germline, CDR1 is LGHNA and CDR2 YSLEER. CDR3: CASSPGQLLSYEQYF. The CDR3 bases are TGCGCCAGCAGCCCAGGACAGTTACTCTCCTACGAGCAGTACTTC.

The table lists this clonotype with many counts. The chain recombines TRBV7-6 with TRBJ1-1; TRBD1 might be the D (5 bases). This CDR3 spans 16 amino acids. V was shortened by 2 bases and J by 4 bases, with 17 bases between the two germline ends. Germline V gene lookup returns CDR1 SGHVS and CDR2 FNYEAQ. The DNA for the CDR3 is TGTGCCAGCAGCTTAAACGCCAGGGTAGTGCCCACTGAAGCTTTCTTT. This translates into CASSLNARVVPTEAFF.

This clonotype has at least ten counts. The chain combines TRBV27 with TRBJ2-5; 11 bases map to TRBD2. In germline, CDR1 is MNHEY, CDR2 SMNVEV (reference sequence). The CDR3 contains 15 residues. Trimming removed 6 bases from V and 5 bases from J; junction bases left unmatched: 8. The CDR3 here is CASSVAGGLLETQYF. As DNA, the CDR3 is TGTGCCAGCAGCGTAGCGGGGGGGCTTTTGGAGACCCAGTACTTC.

V and J are TRBV20-1 and TRBJ2-1; 10 nucleotides line up with TRBD2. Germline V lookup: CDR1 DFQATT, CDR2 SNEGSKA (reference sequence). The CDR3 totals 15 residues. V lost 3 bases, J lost 10 bases, and 12 bases stayed unmatched. CDR3 DNA: TGCAGTGCTAGGTCGCTAGCGGGGGTCCATCTGGAGCAGTTCTTC. Translated: CSARSLAGVHLEQFF.

This clonotype occurred many times. V gene TRBV7-2 combines with J gene TRBJ2-1; TRBD2 matches 7 bases. Germline lookup yields CDR1 SGHTA and CDR2 FQGNSA. The CDR3 runs to 16 residues. The trim removed 6 bases at V and 0 bases at J, leaving 8 bases unmatched. CDR3 nucleotides: TGTGCCAGCAGTCCAATTGCGGGGGTCTCCTACAATGAGCAGTTCTTC. It specifies CASSPIAGVSYNEQFF.

The chain recombines TRBV4-1 with TRBJ2-5; D tentatively reads TRBD1 or TRBD2 (7 bases each). This CDR3 region has 18 residues. In germline, CDR1 is MGHRA, CDR2 YSYEKL. Trimming removed 1 base from V and 1 base from J, with 19 bases in between. Here the CDR3 reads CASSQVGAGGGLQETQYF. The CDR3 nucleotides are TGCGCCAGCAGCCAAGTCGGGGCAGGGGGGGGCCTCCAAGAGACCCAGTACTTC.

The chain is built from TRBV2 and TRBJ1-2; D might be TRBD1 (6 bases). The V gene lost 8 bases and the J gene lost 5 bases, with 9 bases spanning the gap. The CDR3 runs to 11 residues. The V gene's germline CDR1 is SNHLY and CDR2 FYNNEI. The CDR3 DNA sequence: TGTGCCAGCCCTCAGGGGTATGGCTACACCTTC. This encodes CASPQGYGYTF.

This clonotype was observed a few times. J is TRBJ2-7 and V is TRBV12-3 or TRBV12-4, with D hard to call. This CDR3 has 14 residues. Trimming left V 7 bases short and J 7 bases short, with 20 bases between. CDR3 amino acids: CASTIGSAPWEQYF. The CDR3 nucleotides read TGTGCCAGCACCATAGGGTCGGCTCCCTGGGAGCAGTACTTC.

This clonotype was found many times. CDR3 region: CASPGLTTVNEQFF. The CDR3 region has the DNA TGTGCCAGCCCGGGACTAACGACGGTCAATGAGCAGTTCTTC. This sequence joins TRBV7-8 and TRBJ2-1, with TRBD2 identical over 7 bases. CDR1 is SGHVS, CDR2 FQNEAQ, per germline. Germline trimming cut 8 bases from V and 6 bases from J; bases unmatched to any gene: 10. This CDR3 contains 14 residues.

This clonotype appeared many times. This rearrangement joins TRBV7-2 to TRBJ2-1; no firm D call. Looked up from germline, CDR1 is SGHTA and CDR2 is FQGNSA. V was clipped by 1 base and J by 8 bases, with 9 bases between them. This CDR3 spans 13 amino acids. CDR3 bases: TGTGCCAGCAGCTTAGACCCGATCGATGAGCAGTTCTTC. Amino acid sequence: CASSLDPIDEQFF.

This clonotype occurred many times. The chain links TRBV6-6 to TRBJ1-4; TRBD1 matches 7 bases. Germline lookup yields CDR1 MNHNY and CDR2 SVGAGI (reference sequence). V was pared by 2 bases and J by 7 bases, with 7 bases of the junction left unmatched. This CDR3 is 15 amino acids long. The CDR3 DNA reads as TGTGCCAGCAGTTACATCGACAGGGAGGGTGAAAAACTGTTTTTT. This gives the protein CASSYIDREGEKLFF.